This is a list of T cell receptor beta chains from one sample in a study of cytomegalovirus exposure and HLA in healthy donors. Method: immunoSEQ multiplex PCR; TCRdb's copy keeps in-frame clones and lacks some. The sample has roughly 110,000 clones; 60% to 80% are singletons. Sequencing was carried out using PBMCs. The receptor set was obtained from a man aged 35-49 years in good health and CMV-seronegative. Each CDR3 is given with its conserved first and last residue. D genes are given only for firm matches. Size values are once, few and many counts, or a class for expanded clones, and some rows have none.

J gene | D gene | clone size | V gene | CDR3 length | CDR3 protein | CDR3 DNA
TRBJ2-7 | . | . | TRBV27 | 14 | CASTPQGTPYEQYF | TGTGCCAGCACCCCGCAGGGGACCCCCTACGAGCAGTACTTC
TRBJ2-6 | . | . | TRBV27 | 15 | CASGPQTSGANVLTF | TGTGCCAGCGGGCCTCAAACATCTGGGGCCAACGTCCTGACTTTC
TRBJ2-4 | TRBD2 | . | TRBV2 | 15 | CASSSSGGAQNIQYF | TGTGCCAGCAGCTCTAGCGGGGGGGCCCAAAACATTCAGTACTTC
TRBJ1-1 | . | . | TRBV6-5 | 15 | CASRTLRGGDTEAFF | TGTGCCAGCAGAACTCTTAGGGGGGGAGACACTGAAGCTTTCTTT
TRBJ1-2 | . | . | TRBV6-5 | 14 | CASSYSSKGSGYTF | TGTGCCAGCAGTTACTCGAGTAAAGGGAGTGGCTACACCTTC
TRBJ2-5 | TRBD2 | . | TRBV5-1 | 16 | CASSPGTSGEGETQYF | TGCGCCAGCAGCCCCGGGACTAGCGGGGAAGGGGAGACCCAGTACTTC
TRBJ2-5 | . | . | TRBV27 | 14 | CASGRWGGRETQYF | TGTGCCAGCGGGAGATGGGGGGGGCGGGAGACCCAGTACTTC
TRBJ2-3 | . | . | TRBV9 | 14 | CASSVQVSTDTQYF | TGTGCCAGCAGCGTACAGGTTAGCACAGATACGCAGTATTTT
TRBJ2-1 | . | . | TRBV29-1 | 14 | CSVEVVLSLSGQFF | TGCAGCGTTGAAGTGGTTCTTAGCCTTTCTGGGCAGTTCTTC
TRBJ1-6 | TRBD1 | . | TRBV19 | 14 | CASVGTANNSPLHF | TGTGCCAGCGTGGGGACAGCGAATAATTCACCCCTCCACTTT
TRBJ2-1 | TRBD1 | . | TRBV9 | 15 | CASSQRGQSYNEQFF | TGTGCCAGCAGCCAGAGGGGGCAGTCCTACAATGAGCAGTTCTTC
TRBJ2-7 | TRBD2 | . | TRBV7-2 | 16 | CASSLSISGGIYEQYF | TGTGCCAGCAGCTTATCAATTAGCGGGGGTATCTACGAGCAGTACTTC
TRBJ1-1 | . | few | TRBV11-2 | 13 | CASSVTDRAEAFF | TGTGCCAGCAGCGTGACAGATCGGGCTGAAGCTTTCTTT
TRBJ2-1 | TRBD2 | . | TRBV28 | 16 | CASSLWASGGGNEQFF | TGTGCCAGCAGTTTATGGGCTAGCGGGGGGGGTAATGAGCAGTTCTTC
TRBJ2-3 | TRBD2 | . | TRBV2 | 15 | CASTAGGLGTDTQYF | TGTGCCAGTACGGCGGGGGGGCTTGGTACAGATACGCAGTATTTT
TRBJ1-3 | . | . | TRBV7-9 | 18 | CASSLARQGFGSGNTIYF | TGTGCCAGCAGCTTAGCGCGGCAGGGGTTTGGATCTGGAAACACCATATATTTT